This is a list of T cell receptor beta chains from one sample in a study of blood T cell repertoires in COVID-19. The method was immunoSEQ multiplex PCR; TCRdb's version includes in-frame clones alone and lacks a portion of them. This table has approximately 210,000 clones, 80% to 90% appearing once. Sequencing was performed on peripheral blood. These receptors all come from a human donor in a cohort sampled during active COVID-19. CDR3s include the opening cysteine and the closing phenylalanine or tryptophan. Each record gives: clone size, J gene, V gene, D gene, CDR3 protein, CDR3 DNA. D genes are given only for firm matches. A row's size may be missing; if present it is once, few, many or a size class.

>.|TRBJ2-7|TRBV5-1|TRBD1
CASKNTGGTYEQYF
TGCGCCAGCAAAAATACAGGGGGAACCTACGAGCAGTACTTC
>once|TRBJ2-3|TRBV3-1/TRBV3-2|TRBD2
CASSRTAGGRALDTQYF
TGTGCCAGCAGCCGGACTGCGGGCGGGAGGGCCTTAGATACGCAGTATTTT
>.|TRBJ2-6|TRBV21-1|.
CASRQGLGANVLTF
TGTGCCAGCAGACAGGGGCTCGGGGCCAACGTCCTGACTTTC
>once|TRBJ2-5|TRBV6-5|TRBD2
CASGGLEAQETQYF
TGTGCCAGCGGGGGACTAGAGGCCCAAGAGACCCAGTACTTC
>.|TRBJ2-2|TRBV5-1|.
CASSLADSLGELFF
TGCGCCAGCAGCTTGGCCGACAGTCTCGGGGAGCTGTTTTTT
>.|TRBJ2-1|TRBV28|.
CASSPLGSGFVNEQFF
TGTGCCAGCAGTCCCCTCGGGAGTGGGTTCGTCAATGAGCAGTTCTTC
>.|TRBJ2-1|TRBV27|.
CASSTHLQDEQFF
TGTGCCAGCTCGACGCATTTACAGGATGAGCAGTTCTTC
>.|TRBJ1-2|TRBV6-6|.
CASSSYQGYGYTF
TGTGCCAGCAGTTCCTATCAGGGGTATGGCTACACCTTC
>once|TRBJ1-1|TRBV11-3|.
CASSRSLDTEAFF
TGTGCCAGCAGCAGATCACTAGACACTGAAGCTTTCTTT
>.|TRBJ2-3|TRBV29-1|.
CSVGSGRFTDTQYF
TGCAGCGTCGGGTCCGGGAGATTCACAGATACGCAGTATTTT
>.|TRBJ1-3|TRBV5-5|.
CASSLGGASGNTIYF
TGTGCCAGCAGCTTGGGTGGAGCCTCTGGAAACACCATATATTTT